The next 8 T cell receptor beta chains were all read from a single sample in a study of shared clonotypes between healthy human individuals. Assay used: immunoSEQ multiplex PCR; TCRdb lists only in-frame clones, some missing. The sample holds fewer than 1 million clones; approximately 97% are singletons and the top ten take around 0.21%. CD45RO-negative, CCR7-selected cells formed the naive CD8 fraction, which excluded terminally differentiated effector memory CD45RA+ cells. The sequenced sample was naive CD8+ T cells sorted from blood. The receptors come from a young man in good health.

The chain has TRBV5-6 and TRBJ1-2, with 9 positions matching TRBD1. The CDR3 is made up of 14 amino acids. Germline assignment: CDR1 SGHDT and CDR2 YYEEEE. Trimming at V came to 5 bases and at J to 6 bases, leaving 8 bases not matched to a gene. The CDR3 loop reads CASRNDRGGDGYTF. CDR3 nucleotide sequence: TGTGCCAGCAGGAACGACAGGGGGGGAGATGGCTACACCTTC. The whole variable domain, remainder taken from reference TRBV5-6 and TRBJ1-2, is DAGVTQSPTHLIKTRGQQVTLRCSPKSGHDTVSWYQQALGQGPQFIFQYYEEEERQRGNFPDRFSGHQFPNYSSELNVNALLLGDSALYLCASRNDRGGDGYTFGSGTRLTVV.

The V call is TRBV28, the J call TRBJ2-7, with D perhaps TRBD1 or TRBD2 (6 bases each). CDR1 MDHEN and CDR2 SYDVKM come from the germline V gene. The length of the CDR3 is 14 residues. V shed 3 bases and J shed 3 bases, with 12 bases lying between them. CDR3 coding DNA: TGTGCCAGCAGTTTCGGGGGCGCAGGCTACGAGCAGTACTTC. Its translation is CASSFGGAGYEQYF.

The chain links TRBV27 to TRBJ2-7; D remains ambiguous. Per the germline V gene, CDR1 is MNHEY and CDR2 is SMNVEV (reference sequence). Trimming took 6 bases from V and 2 from J, leaving 8 bases between them. The CDR3 sequence is 12 residues long. The CDR3 spells CASRASPYEQYF. Here the CDR3 DNA reads TGTGCCAGCAGGGCCAGTCCCTACGAGCAGTACTTC.

This sequence joins TRBV13 and TRBJ2-3, with TRBD2 matching 12 bases. The length of the CDR3 is 19 residues. Unmatched junction bases numbered 11, after V lost 0 bases and J lost 4 bases. Germline V lookup: CDR1 PRHDT, CDR2 FYEKMQ (reference sequence). DNA for the CDR3: TGTGCCAGCAGCTTAGGAGGGATACTAGCGGGAGGATTTGCAGATACGCAGTATTTT. This translates into CASSLGGILAGGFADTQYF. The full variable domain, completed using reference TRBV13 and TRBJ2-3, is AAGVIQSPRHLIKEKRETATLKCYPIPRHDTVYWYQQGPGQDPQFLISFYEKMQSDKGSIPDRFSAQQFSDYHSELNMSSLELGDSALYFCASSLGGILAGGFADTQYFGPGTRLTVL.

The V gene is TRBV28, the J gene TRBJ2-5; D gene ambiguous. CDR1 and CDR2 from the germline V gene are MDHEN and SYDVKM. V gave up 6 bases and J gave up 1 base, with 15 bases separating them. The CDR3 extends over 15 amino acids. The CDR3 loop reads CASSPIGPVQETQYF. Written as DNA, the CDR3 is TGTGCCAGCAGCCCAATCGGGCCCGTCCAAGAGACCCAGTACTTC.

The V and J genes are TRBV7-8 and TRBJ2-3; 15 bases match TRBD2. CDR3 length: 15 amino acids. The V segment lost 5 bases and the J segment 10 bases; nucleotides outside the gene matches: 7. Germline CDR1 and CDR2: SGHVS and FQNEAQ. CDR3 in amino acids: CASSGEGTSGRPQYF. The CDR3 DNA reads as TGTGCCAGCAGCGGGGAAGGGACTAGCGGGAGGCCGCAGTATTTT.

The gene calls are TRBV7-9 and TRBJ2-1; D call uncertain. The CDR3 consists of 13 residues. From germline, CDR1 is SEHNR and CDR2 FQNEAQ (reference sequence). V lost 4 bases and J lost 9, with 13 bases in between. The CDR3 spells CASSSDTVGEQFF. The CDR3 nucleotides are TGTGCCAGCAGCTCCGATACCGTGGGTGAGCAGTTCTTC. Combining the CDR3 with reference TRBV7-9 and TRBJ2-1 gives the whole variable domain DTGVSQNPRHKITKRGQNVTFRCDPISEHNRLYWYRQTLGQGPEFLTYFQNEAQLEKSRLLSDRFSAERPKGSFSTLEIQRTEQGDSAMYLCASSSDTVGEQFFGPGTRLTVL.

The chain recombines TRBV7-9 with TRBJ2-2; 10 bases line up with TRBD2. From germline, CDR1 is SEHNR and CDR2 FQNEAQ (reference sequence). There are 16 residues in the CDR3. With 3 bases clipped from V and 7 bases from J, the junction kept 8 bases outside the gene matches. The CDR3 DNA reads TGTGCCAGCAGCTTGAGGACTAGCGGATGGGGCGGGGAGCTGTTTTTT. Encoded protein: CASSLRTSGWGGELFF.